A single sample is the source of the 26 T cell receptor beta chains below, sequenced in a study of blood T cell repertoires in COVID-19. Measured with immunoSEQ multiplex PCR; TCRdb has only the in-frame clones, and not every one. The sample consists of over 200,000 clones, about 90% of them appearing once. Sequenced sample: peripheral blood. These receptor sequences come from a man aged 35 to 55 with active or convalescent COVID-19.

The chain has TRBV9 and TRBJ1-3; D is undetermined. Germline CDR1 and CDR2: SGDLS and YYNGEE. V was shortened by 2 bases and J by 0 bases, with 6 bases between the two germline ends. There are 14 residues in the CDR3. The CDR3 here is CASSVQVSGNTIYF. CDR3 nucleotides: TGTGCCAGCAGCGTTCAGGTCTCTGGAAACACCATATATTTT.

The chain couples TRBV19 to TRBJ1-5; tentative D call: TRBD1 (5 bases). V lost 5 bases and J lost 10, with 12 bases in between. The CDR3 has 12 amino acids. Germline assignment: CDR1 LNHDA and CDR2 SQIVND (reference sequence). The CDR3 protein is CASSPDSLPQHF. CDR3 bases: TGTGCCAGTAGTCCCGACAGCCTACCCCAGCATTTT.

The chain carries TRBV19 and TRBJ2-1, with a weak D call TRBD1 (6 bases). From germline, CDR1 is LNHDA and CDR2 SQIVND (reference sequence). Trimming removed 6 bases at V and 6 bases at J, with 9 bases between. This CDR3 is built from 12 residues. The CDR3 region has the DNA TGTGCCAGTAGAGCAGGGGTCAATGAGCAGTTCTTC. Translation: CASRAGVNEQFF. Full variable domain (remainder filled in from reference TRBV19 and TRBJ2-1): DGGITQSPKYLFRKEGQNVTLSCEQNLNHDAMYWYRQDPGQGLRLIYYSQIVNDFQKGDIAEGYSVSREKKESFPLTVTSAQKNPTAFYLCASRAGVNEQFFGPGTRLTVL.

The DNA of the CDR3 is TGTGCCAGCAGCTTATATCCGCAATCGGGTTGGGACTATGGCTACACCTTC. Protein sequence: CASSLYPQSGWDYGYTF. V is TRBV7-9 and J is TRBJ1-2, with D unclear. CDR1 is SEHNR, CDR2 FQNEAQ, per germline (reference sequence). With 2 bases removed from V and 3 bases from J, the gap between germline ends came to 19 bases. The CDR3 spans 17 residues.

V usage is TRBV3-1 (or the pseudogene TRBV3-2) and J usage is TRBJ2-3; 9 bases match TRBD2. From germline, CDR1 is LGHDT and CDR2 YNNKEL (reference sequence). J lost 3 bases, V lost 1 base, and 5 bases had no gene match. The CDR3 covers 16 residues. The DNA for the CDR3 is TGTGCCAGCAGCCAAGTGATAGCGGGAGTGACAGATACGCAGTATTTT. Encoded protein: CASSQVIAGVTDTQYF.

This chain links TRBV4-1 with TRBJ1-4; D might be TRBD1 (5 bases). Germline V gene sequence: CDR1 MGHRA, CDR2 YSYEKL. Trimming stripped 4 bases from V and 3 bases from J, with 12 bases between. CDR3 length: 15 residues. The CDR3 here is CASSLVDTSNEKLFF. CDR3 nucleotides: TGCGCCAGCAGCCTTGTGGACACGTCTAATGAAAAACTGTTTTTT.

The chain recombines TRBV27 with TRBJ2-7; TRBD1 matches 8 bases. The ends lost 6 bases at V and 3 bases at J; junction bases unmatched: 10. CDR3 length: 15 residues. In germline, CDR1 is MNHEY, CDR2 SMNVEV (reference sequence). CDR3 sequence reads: CASSPMQGAIYEQYF. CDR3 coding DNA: TGTGCCAGCAGCCCAATGCAGGGGGCAATCTACGAGCAGTACTTC.

The CDR3 DNA reads as TGTGCCAGCAGTTTACGTCTCAGGGGCTCCTACGAGCAGTACTTC. Its translation is CASSLRLRGSYEQYF. V gene TRBV27 combines with J gene TRBJ2-7; tentative D call: TRBD1 (6 bases). The CDR3 length is 15 residues. Trimming removed 2 bases from V and 0 bases from J, with 11 bases in between. Looked up from germline, CDR1 is MNHEY and CDR2 is SMNVEV (reference sequence).

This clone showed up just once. The CDR3 sequence: CASSRQIPYEQYF. The CDR3 coding sequence is TGTGCCAGCAGTCGACAGATTCCCTACGAGCAGTACTTC. The V and J genes are TRBV12-3 or TRBV12-4 and TRBJ2-7; possibly TRBD1 for D (5 bases). The CDR3 extends over 13 amino acids. V shed 5 bases and J shed 2 bases, with 10 bases lying between them.

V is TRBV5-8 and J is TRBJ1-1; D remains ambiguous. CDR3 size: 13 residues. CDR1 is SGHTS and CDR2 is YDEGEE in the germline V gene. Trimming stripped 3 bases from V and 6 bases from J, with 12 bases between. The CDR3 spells CASSSPSRAEAFF. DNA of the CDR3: TGTGCCAGCAGCTCACCCTCGAGGGCTGAAGCTTTCTTT.

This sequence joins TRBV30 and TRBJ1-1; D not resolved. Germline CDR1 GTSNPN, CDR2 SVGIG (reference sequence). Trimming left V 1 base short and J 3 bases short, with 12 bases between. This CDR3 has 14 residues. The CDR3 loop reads CAWSGGRVYTEAFF. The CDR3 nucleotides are TGTGCCTGGAGTGGAGGGAGGGTTTACACTGAAGCTTTCTTT.

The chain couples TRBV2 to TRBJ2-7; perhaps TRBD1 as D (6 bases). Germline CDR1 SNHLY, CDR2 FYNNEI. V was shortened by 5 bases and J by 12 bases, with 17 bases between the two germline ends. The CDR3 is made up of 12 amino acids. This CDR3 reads CASSTRDNWGYF. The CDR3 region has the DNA TGTGCCAGCAGTACCCGGGACAACTGGGGGTACTTC.

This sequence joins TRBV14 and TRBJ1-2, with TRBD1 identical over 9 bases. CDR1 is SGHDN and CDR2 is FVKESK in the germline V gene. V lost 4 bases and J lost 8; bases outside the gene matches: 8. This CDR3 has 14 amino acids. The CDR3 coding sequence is TGTGCCAGCAGCCTGGGACAGGGAATTTACGGCTACACCTTC. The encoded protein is CASSLGQGIYGYTF.

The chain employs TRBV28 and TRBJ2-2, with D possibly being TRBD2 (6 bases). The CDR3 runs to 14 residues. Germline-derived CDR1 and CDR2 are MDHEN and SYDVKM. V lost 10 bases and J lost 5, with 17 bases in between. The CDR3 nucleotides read TGTGCCACTCGGGGGACGGCGAGGACCGGGGAGCTGTTTTTT. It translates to CATRGTARTGELFF.

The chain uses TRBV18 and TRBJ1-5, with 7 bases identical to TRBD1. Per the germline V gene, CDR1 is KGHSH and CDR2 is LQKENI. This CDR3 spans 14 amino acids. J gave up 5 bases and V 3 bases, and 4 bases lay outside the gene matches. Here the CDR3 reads CASSPPDRHQPQHF. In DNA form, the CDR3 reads TGTGCCAGCTCACCTCCGGACAGGCATCAGCCCCAGCATTTT. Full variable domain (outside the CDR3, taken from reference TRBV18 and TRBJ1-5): NAGVMQNPRHLVRRRGQEARLRCSPMKGHSHVYWYRQLPEEGLKFMVYLQKENIIDESGMPKERFSAEFPKEGPSILRIQQVVRGDSAAYFCASSPPDRHQPQHFGDGTRLSIL.

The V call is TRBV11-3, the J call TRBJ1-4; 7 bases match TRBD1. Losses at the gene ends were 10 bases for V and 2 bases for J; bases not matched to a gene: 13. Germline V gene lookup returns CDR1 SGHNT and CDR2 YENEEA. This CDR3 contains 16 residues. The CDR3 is CAITFLRGQTNEKLFF. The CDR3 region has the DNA TGTGCCATTACCTTCTTAAGGGGGCAGACTAATGAAAAACTGTTTTTT.

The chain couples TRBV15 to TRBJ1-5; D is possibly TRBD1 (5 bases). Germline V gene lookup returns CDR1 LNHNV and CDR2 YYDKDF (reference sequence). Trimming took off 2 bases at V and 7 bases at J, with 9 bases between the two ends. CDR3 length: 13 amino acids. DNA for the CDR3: TGTGCCACCAGCAGAATGCAGGGCCAGCCCCAGCATTTT. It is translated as CATSRMQGQPQHF.

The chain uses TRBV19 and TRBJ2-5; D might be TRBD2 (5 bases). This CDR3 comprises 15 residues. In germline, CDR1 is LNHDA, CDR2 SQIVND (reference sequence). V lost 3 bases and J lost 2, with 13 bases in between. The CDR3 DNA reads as TGTGCCAGTAGTATTTCATGGAGGTTTCAAGAGACCCAGTACTTC. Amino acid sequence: CASSISWRFQETQYF.

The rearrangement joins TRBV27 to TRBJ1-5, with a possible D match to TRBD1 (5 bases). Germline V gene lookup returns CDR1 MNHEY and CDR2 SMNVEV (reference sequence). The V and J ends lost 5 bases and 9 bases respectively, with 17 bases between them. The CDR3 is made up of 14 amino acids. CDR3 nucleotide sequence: TGTGCCAGCAGTCCAGCATTTACTACAGGGCCCCAGCATTTT. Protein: CASSPAFTTGPQHF.

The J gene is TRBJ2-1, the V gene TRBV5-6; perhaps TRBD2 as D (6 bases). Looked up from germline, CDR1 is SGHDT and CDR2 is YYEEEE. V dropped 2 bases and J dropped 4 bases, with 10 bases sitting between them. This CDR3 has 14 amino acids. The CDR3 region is CASSLVGTYNEQFF. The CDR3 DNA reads TGTGCCAGCAGCTTAGTGGGGACTTACAATGAGCAGTTCTTC.

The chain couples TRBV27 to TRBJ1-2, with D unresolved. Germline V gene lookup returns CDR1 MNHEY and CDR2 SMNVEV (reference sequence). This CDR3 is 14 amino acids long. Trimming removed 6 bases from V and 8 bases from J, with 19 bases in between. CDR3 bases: TGTGCCAGCAGCGCTACCCCCGGAGGTTACGGCTACACCTTC. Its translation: CASSATPGGYGYTF.

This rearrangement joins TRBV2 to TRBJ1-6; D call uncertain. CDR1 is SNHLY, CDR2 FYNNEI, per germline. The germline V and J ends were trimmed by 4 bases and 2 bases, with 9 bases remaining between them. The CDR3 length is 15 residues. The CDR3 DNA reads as TGTGCCAGCAGTGCAGGAAATACCTATAATTCACCCCTCCACTTT. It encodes CASSAGNTYNSPLHF.

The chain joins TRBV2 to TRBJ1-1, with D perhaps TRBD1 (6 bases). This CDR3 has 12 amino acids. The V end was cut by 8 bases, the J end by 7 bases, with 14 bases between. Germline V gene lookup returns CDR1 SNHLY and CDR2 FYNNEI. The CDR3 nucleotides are TGTGCCAGCCGCCAGGGGTTGGGTGAAGCTTTCTTT. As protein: CASRQGLGEAFF.

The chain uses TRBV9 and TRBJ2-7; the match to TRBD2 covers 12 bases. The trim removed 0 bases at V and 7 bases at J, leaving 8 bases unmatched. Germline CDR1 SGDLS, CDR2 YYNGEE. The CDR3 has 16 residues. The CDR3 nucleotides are TGTGCCAGCAGCGTAGGGCCTAGCGGGAGGGCCGGGGAGCAGTACTTC. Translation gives CASSVGPSGRAGEQYF.

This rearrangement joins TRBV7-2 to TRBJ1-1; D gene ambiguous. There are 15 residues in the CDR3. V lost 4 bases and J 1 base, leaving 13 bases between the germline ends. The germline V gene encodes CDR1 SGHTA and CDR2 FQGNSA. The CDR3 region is CASSWTRVKNTEAFF. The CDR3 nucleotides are TGTGCCAGCAGCTGGACTAGAGTTAAGAACACTGAAGCTTTCTTT.

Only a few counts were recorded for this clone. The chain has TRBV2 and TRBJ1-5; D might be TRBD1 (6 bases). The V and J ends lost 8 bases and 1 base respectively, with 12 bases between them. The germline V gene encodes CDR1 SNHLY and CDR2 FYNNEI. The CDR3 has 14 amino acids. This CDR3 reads CASGATGSNQPQHF. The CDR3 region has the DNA TGTGCCAGCGGGGCAACAGGGAGCAATCAGCCCCAGCATTTT. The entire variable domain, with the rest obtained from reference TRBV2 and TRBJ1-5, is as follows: EPEVTQTPSHQVTQMGQEVILRCVPISNHLYFYWYRQILGQKVEFLVSFYNNEISEKSEIFDDQFSVERPDGSNFTLKIRSTKLEDSAMYFCASGATGSNQPQHFGDGTRLSIL.